This record covers a single T cell receptor (beta chain). The antigen remains undetermined. The data stem from a study of CD8+ T cells in alopecia areata. Across the whole study: The protocol delivered tofacitinib for 6 to 18 months, then withdrew it for 6 months. The share of scalp area affected provided the severity score for treated patients. The study's findings and limits: Clonality in the scalp and expanded CD8+ clones ranked among the top 100 were significantly decreased by tofacitinib. Persistence during tofacitinib was seen for many expanded lesional clones in scalp and blood.

Treatment specified: oral pan-JAK inhibitor, 5-10 mg twice daily. RNA was isolated and reverse transcribed to cDNA, the sequencing template. Generated by immunoSEQ multiplex PCR, the TCRdb table keeps only in-frame clones and is missing some. The table lists some 190,000 clones, more than 55% of them singletons. Germline CDR1 and CDR2: LGHNA and YSLEER. The trim removed 3 bases at V and 4 bases at J, leaving 10 bases unmatched. The CDR3 covers 17 residues. The chain combines TRBV4-3 with TRBJ2-1, with 9 nucleotides matching TRBD1. This clonotype was obtained from a human donor with alopecia areata. The input for sequencing was CD4+ T cells sorted from blood, taken at approximately week 45, from a patient treated with tofacitinib. CDR3 sequence (DNA): TGCGCCAGCAGCCACTCCCCGGGACAGGGAAGGTACAATGAGCAGTTCTTC. This codes for CASSHSPGQGRYNEQFF.